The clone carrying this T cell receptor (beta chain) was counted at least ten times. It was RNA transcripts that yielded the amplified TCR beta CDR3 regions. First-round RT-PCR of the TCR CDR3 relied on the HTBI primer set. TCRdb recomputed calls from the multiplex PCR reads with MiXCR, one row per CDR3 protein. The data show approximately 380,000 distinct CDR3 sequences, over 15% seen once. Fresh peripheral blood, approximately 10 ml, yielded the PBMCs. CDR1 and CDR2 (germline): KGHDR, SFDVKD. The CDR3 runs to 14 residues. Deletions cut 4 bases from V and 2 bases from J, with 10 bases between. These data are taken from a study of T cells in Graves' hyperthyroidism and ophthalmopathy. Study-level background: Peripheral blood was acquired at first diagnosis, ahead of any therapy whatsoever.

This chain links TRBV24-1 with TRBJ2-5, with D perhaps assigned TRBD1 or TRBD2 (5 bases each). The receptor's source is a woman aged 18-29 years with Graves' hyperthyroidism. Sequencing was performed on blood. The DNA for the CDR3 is TGTGCCACCAGTGACTGGGACGGACAAGAGACCCAGTACTTC. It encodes CATSDWDGQETQYF.